This T cell receptor beta chain is drawn from a study of shared clonotypes between healthy human individuals. Study-level results: The naive CD4 repertoires of a few donors were compared, and about 5% of clonotypes were shared. Sequencing of the sorted subsets was shown by rarefaction to be incomplete despite large depth.

Worth noting for this clone: Its specificity is unknown.

This table comes from immunoSEQ multiplex PCR, and its TCRdb copy is limited to in-frame clones, with some not included. Counted here are roughly 2.2 million clones, 80% to 95% occurring once; the ten biggest clones make up around 0.4%. V was shortened by 6 bases and J by 6 bases, with 15 bases between the two germline ends. CDR3 length: 14 residues. Germline-derived CDR1 and CDR2 are SGHRS and YFSETQ. The material sequenced was naive CD4+ T cells from PBMCs. Specified subset: CD45RA+ positively selected. This clonotype originated in a man younger than 30 in good health. Some clones in this sample may be carry-over from other donors' samples. This sequence joins TRBV5-1 and TRBJ2-2; tentative D call: TRBD2 (6 bases). This CDR3 reads CASNAAGGAGELFF. CDR3 bases: TGCGCCAGCAACGCGGCAGGAGGGGCCGGGGAGCTGTTTTTT.